The sequence of this T cell receptor (beta chain) was determined in a study of T-cell reconstitution after alpha-beta-depleted transplantation in children. Study-wide findings and caveats: Several hundred expanded graft clones reportedly gave rise to the alpha-beta T cells present about two months after transplant. By one year post-transplant, T-cell counts and diversity largely arose from T cells that were newly produced.

Germline V gene data show CDR1 as SGHVS and CDR2 as FQNEAQ. The CDR3 has 11 amino acids. Trimming shortened V by 10 bases and J by 3 bases, and 10 bases separated the two germline ends. Unique molecular identifiers were built into the TCRbeta library. TCRdb called the PCR reads again in MiXCR, with one record for every CDR3 protein. The sample contains hundreds of thousands of distinct CDR3 sequences, roughly 9.1% of which appear only once. This clonotype was found many times. Its antigen is currently unknown. This receptor was obtained from a boy under two years old with acute myeloid leukemia, due to receive a stem cell transplant. Sequenced here: PBMCs, sampled before TCRalphabeta/CD19-depleted stem cell transplant. The rearrangement links TRBV7-8 to TRBJ2-7, with D maybe TRBD2 (5 bases). The CDR3 is CATTADYEQYF. In nucleotides, the CDR3 is TGTGCCACCACAGCGGACTACGAGCAGTACTTC.